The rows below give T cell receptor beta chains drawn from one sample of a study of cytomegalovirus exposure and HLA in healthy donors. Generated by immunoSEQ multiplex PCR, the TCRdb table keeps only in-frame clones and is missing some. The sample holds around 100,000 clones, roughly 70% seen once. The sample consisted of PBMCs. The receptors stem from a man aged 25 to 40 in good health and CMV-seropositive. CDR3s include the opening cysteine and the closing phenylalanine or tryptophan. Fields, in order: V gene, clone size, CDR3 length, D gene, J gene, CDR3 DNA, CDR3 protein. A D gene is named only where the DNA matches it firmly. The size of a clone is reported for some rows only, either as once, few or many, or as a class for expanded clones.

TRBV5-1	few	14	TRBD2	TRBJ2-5	TGCGCCAGCAGCATAACTAGCGGGGCCCAACAGGAGTACTTC	CASSITSGAQQEYF
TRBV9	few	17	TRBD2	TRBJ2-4	TGTGCCAGCAGTCCTACCCCTAGCGGGATGGGCAAAAACATTCAGTACTTC	CASSPTPSGMGKNIQYF
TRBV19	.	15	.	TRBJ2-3	TGTGCCAGTAAGGGGCAGTCCTACCGCACAGATACGCAGTATTTT	CASKGQSYRTDTQYF
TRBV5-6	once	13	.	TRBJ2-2	TGTGCCAGCAGCTTGGTCGTCACCGGGGAGCTGTTTTTT	CASSLVVTGELFF
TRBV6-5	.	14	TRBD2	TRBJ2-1	TGTGCCAGCAGCGGTAGCGGGGGATACAATGAGCAGTTCTTC	CASSGSGGYNEQFF
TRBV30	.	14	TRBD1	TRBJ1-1	TGTGCCTGGAGTTCCGGACAGGGAGGCACTGAAGCTTTCTTT	CAWSSGQGGTEAFF
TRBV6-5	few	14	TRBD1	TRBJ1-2	TGTGCCAGCAGAAGACAGGGAGTAACCTATGGCTACACCTTC	CASRRQGVTYGYTF
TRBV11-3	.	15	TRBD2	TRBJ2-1	TGTGCCAGCAGCTCAAAGCGGGGGAACTACAATGAGCAGTTCTTC	CASSSKRGNYNEQFF
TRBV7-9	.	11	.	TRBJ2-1	TGTGCCAGCAGCCACTACAATGAGCAGTTCTTC	CASSHYNEQFF
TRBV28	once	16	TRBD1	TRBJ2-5	TGTGCCAGCACCCCTCTAGGGACAGGGGGAAGAGAGACCCAGTACTTC	CASTPLGTGGRETQYF
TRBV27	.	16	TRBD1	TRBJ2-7	TGTGCCAGCAGTTTATTTTCCAGGGGGCTCTGGAACGAGCAGTACTTC	CASSLFSRGLWNEQYF
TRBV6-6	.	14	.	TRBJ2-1	TGTGCCAGCAGTTACTCCAGGGACTACAATGAGCAGTTCTTC	CASSYSRDYNEQFF
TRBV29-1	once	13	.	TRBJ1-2	TGCAGCGTTGAGTCAGGCGACACCTATGGCTACACCTTC	CSVESGDTYGYTF
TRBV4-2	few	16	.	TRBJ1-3	TGTGCCAGCAGCCAAGGACTCTTAAACTCTGGAAACACCATATATTTT	CASSQGLLNSGNTIYF